A selection of T cell receptor beta chains follows, all from one sample in a study of blood T cell repertoires in COVID-19. Sequencing used immunoSEQ multiplex PCR; TCRdb keeps in-frame clones, though not all of them. The sample contains roughly 290,000 clones, roughly 91% of which appear only once. Sequenced: peripheral blood. These TCRs come from a man aged 30 to 45 with acute or convalescent COVID-19. The CDR3 runs from the conserved cysteine through the conserved F or W. A D gene is named only where the DNA matches it firmly. Where a row states a size, it is once, few, many or the class of an expanded clone; other rows omit it.

j_call | v_call | d_call | clone_size | cdr3_aa | cdr3_nt
TRBJ1-2 | TRBV18 | TRBD1 | . | CASSPGGTGDIYGYTF | TGTGCCAGCTCACCGGGCGGGACAGGGGATATATATGGCTACACCTTC
TRBJ1-5 | TRBV2 | . | . | CASSEVALNQPQHF | TGTGCCAGCAGTGAAGTAGCACTCAATCAGCCCCAGCATTTT
TRBJ2-5 | TRBV29-1 | TRBD2 | . | CSAGTSGPKYF | TGCAGCGCCGGGACTAGCGGGCCCAAATACTTC
TRBJ1-5 | TRBV27 | . | . | CASSLKQGNGQPQHF | TGTGCCAGCAGTTTAAAACAGGGAAACGGTCAGCCCCAGCATTTT
TRBJ2-7 | TRBV28 | TRBD2 | . | CASSLDSGGWLWHEQYF | TGTGCCAGCAGTTTGGATAGCGGGGGATGGTTATGGCACGAGCAGTACTTC
TRBJ1-4 | TRBV18 | . | . | CASALLLGTNEKLFF | TGTGCCAGCGCACTACTACTTGGGACTAATGAAAAACTGTTTTTT
TRBJ2-7 | TRBV3-1/TRBV3-2 | . | . | CASSQGLSYEQYF | TGTGCCAGCAGCCAGGGGCTGTCCTACGAGCAGTACTTC
TRBJ2-1 | TRBV29-1 | . | few | CSVDNNEQFF | TGCAGCGTCGACAATAATGAGCAGTTCTTC
TRBJ2-1 | TRBV5-1 | TRBD1 | once | CASSPGTGRDEQFF | TGCGCCAGCAGCCCCGGGACAGGGCGCGATGAGCAGTTCTTC
TRBJ1-5 | TRBV5-1 | . | . | CARTGLDSNQPQHF | TGCGCCAGGACGGGATTGGATAGCAATCAGCCCCAGCATTTT
TRBJ2-7 | TRBV3-1/TRBV3-2 | . | . | CASSQLGSSSNYEQYF | TGTGCCAGCAGCCAATTAGGGAGTAGCTCTAATTACGAGCAGTACTTC
TRBJ2-7 | TRBV19 | TRBD2 | . | CASSLSGRGYEQYF | TGTGCCAGTAGCCTAAGCGGGAGAGGATACGAGCAGTACTTC
TRBJ2-2 | TRBV19 | . | . | CASSRGTGELFF | TGTGCCAGTAGTCGGGGGACCGGGGAGCTGTTTTTT
TRBJ2-5 | TRBV4-1 | . | . | CASSRSQGTETQYF | TGCGCCAGCAGCCGGTCTCAGGGGACAGAGACCCAGTACTTC
TRBJ2-1 | TRBV6-1 | TRBD2 | once | CASSARLAGEAMGYNEQFF | TGTGCCAGCAGTGCCCGACTAGCGGGAGAGGCTATGGGGTACAATGAGCAGTTCTTC
TRBJ1-1 | TRBV19 | . | . | CASSRTEGTEAFF | TGTGCCAGTAGCCGGACGGAGGGGACTGAAGCTTTCTTT
TRBJ1-5 | TRBV30 | TRBD1 | . | CAWSRQGFGNQPQHF | TGTGCCTGGAGCCGACAGGGGTTTGGCAATCAGCCCCAGCATTTT
TRBJ2-2 | TRBV18 | . | . | CASSPDSYTGELFF | TGTGCCAGCTCACCCGACAGCTACACCGGGGAGCTGTTTTTT
TRBJ2-3 | TRBV29-1 | . | . | CSVGLKGRTDTQYF | TGCAGCGTGGGCTTAAAAGGGAGAACAGATACGCAGTATTTT
TRBJ2-7 | TRBV28 | . | . | CASSSEKQYF | TGTGCCAGCAGTTCGGAGAAGCAGTACTTC
TRBJ2-4 | TRBV6-2/TRBV6-3 | TRBD2 | . | CASSYDGRGDIQYF | TGTGCCAGCAGTTACGACGGGAGGGGGGACATTCAGTACTTC
TRBJ1-2 | TRBV19 | . | few | CASSTTRGIGYTF | TGTGCCAGTAGTACAACCCGGGGGATCGGCTACACCTTC
TRBJ1-2 | TRBV6-5 | TRBD1 | . | CASSRDRGGYGYTF | TGTGCCAGCAGCCGGGACAGGGGGGGCTATGGCTACACCTTC
TRBJ2-1 | TRBV30 | . | . | CAWSGGRDREQFF | TGTGCCTGGAGTGGTGGCCGTGACAGGGAGCAGTTCTTC
TRBJ1-2 | TRBV5-6 | . | . | CASSSTPNGYTF | TGTGCCAGCAGCTCAACCCCTAATGGCTACACCTTC
TRBJ2-2 | TRBV9 | . | . | CASSVGGLQLFF | TGTGCCAGCAGCGTGGGAGGACTACAGCTGTTTTTT
TRBJ1-6 | TRBV15 | . | few | CATSRGENYNSPLHF | TGTGCCACCAGCAGAGGGGAGAACTATAATTCACCCCTCCACTTT
TRBJ1-1 | TRBV12-3/TRBV12-4 | . | . | CASSSSVFEAFF | TGTGCCAGCAGTTCCTCAGTCTTTGAAGCTTTCTTT
TRBJ1-5 | TRBV29-1 | . | . | CSVRGVNQPQHF | TGCAGCGTTCGCGGCGTGAATCAGCCCCAGCATTTT
TRBJ1-2 | TRBV6-5 | . | . | CASSYSNGAANYGYTF | TGTGCCAGCAGTTACTCGAACGGAGCCGCTAACTATGGCTACACCTTC
TRBJ1-5 | TRBV5-1 | . | . | CASSLAAGSQPQHF | TGCGCCAGCAGCTTGGCTGCGGGAAGTCAGCCCCAGCATTTT
TRBJ2-7 | TRBV28 | . | . | CASSLPASWYEQYF | TGTGCCAGCAGTTTGCCAGCGAGCTGGTACGAGCAGTACTTC
TRBJ1-4 | TRBV7-9 | TRBD1 | . | CASSFLPAQGYEKLFF | TGTGCCAGCAGTTTCCTCCCGGCACAGGGGTATGAAAAACTGTTTTTT
TRBJ2-3 | TRBV30 | . | . | CAWSVNRGTDTQYF | TGTGCCTGGAGTGTGAACAGGGGCACAGATACGCAGTATTTT
TRBJ1-2 | TRBV27 | . | . | CASSFGRSYGYTF | TGTGCCAGCAGTTTTGGCAGGTCCTATGGCTACACCTTC
TRBJ1-1 | TRBV5-1 | TRBD1 | . | CASSGRQGWYYSEAFF | TGCGCCAGCAGCGGAAGACAGGGTTGGTATTATTCTGAAGCTTTCTTT
TRBJ2-2 | TRBV28 | TRBD2 | . | CASTFSGESGELFF | TGTGCCAGCACCTTTAGCGGGGAGTCGGGGGAGCTGTTTTTT
TRBJ1-1 | TRBV11-2 | . | . | CASKLPGDRAFF | TGTGCCAGCAAGCTTCCGGGGGACCGGGCTTTCTTT
TRBJ1-5 | TRBV29-1 | . | once | CSVAQRGQPQHF | TGCAGCGTTGCCCAGAGGGGGCAGCCCCAGCATTTT
TRBJ2-5 | TRBV24-1 | . | . | CATSGGGTGHRLETQYF | TGTGCCACCAGTGGGGGGGGAACGGGACACCGCCTTGAGACCCAGTACTTC
TRBJ2-7 | TRBV7-8 | TRBD2 | . | CASSARLAGGVKQYF | TGTGCCAGCAGCGCAAGACTAGCGGGAGGTGTGAAGCAGTACTTC
TRBJ1-2 | TRBV11-2 | . | . | CASSSLRSRDSGGYTF | TGTGCCAGCAGCTCCCTAAGGTCCAGGGATTCGGGTGGCTACACCTTC
TRBJ2-5 | TRBV2 | . | . | CASSEAQGASKTQYF | TGTGCCAGCAGTGAAGCGCAAGGAGCAAGCAAGACCCAGTACTTC
TRBJ1-2 | TRBV7-3 | . | . | CASSEYRVGGYGYTF | TGTGCCAGCAGCGAATACAGGGTAGGTGGCTATGGCTACACCTTC
TRBJ2-5 | TRBV5-4 | . | . | CASSLTSMETQYF | TGTGCCAGCAGCTTGACTAGTATGGAGACCCAGTACTTC
TRBJ2-7 | TRBV6-5 | TRBD1 | . | CASSPWTGAYEQYF | TGTGCCAGCAGTCCTTGGACAGGGGCCTACGAGCAGTACTTC
TRBJ2-1 | TRBV7-9 | TRBD2 | many | CASSLGASGSNEQFF | TGTGCCAGCAGCTTGGGGGCTAGCGGGAGCAATGAGCAGTTCTTC
TRBJ2-7 | TRBV4-1 | TRBD1 | . | CASSPGTAGYEQYF | TGCGCCAGCAGCCCCGGGACAGCCGGGTACGAGCAGTACTTC
TRBJ2-1 | TRBV27 | TRBD2 | few | CASSFGLAGWNEQFF | TGTGCCAGCAGTTTCGGACTAGCGGGCTGGAATGAGCAGTTCTTC
TRBJ1-4 | TRBV28 | . | . | CASSLESHEKLFF | TGTGCCAGCAGTTTAGAGAGCCATGAAAAACTGTTTTTT
TRBJ1-6 | TRBV30 | TRBD1 | few | CAWSRTGIYNSPLHF | TGTGCCTGGAGTAGGACAGGGATCTATAATTCACCCCTCCACTTT
TRBJ2-7 | TRBV29-1 | TRBD1 | . | CSVADRGGFEQYF | TGCAGCGTTGCGGACAGGGGGGGTTTCGAGCAGTACTTC
TRBJ1-4 | TRBV2 | . | . | CASRTHSLLNEKLFF | TGTGCCAGCAGAACCCACAGCTTACTCAATGAAAAACTGTTTTTT
TRBJ2-7 | TRBV5-1 | TRBD1 | . | CASSSRDRAYEQYF | TGCGCCAGCAGCTCCCGGGACAGAGCCTACGAGCAGTACTTC
TRBJ2-3 | TRBV28 | . | . | CASSLDRVTDTQYF | TGTGCCAGCAGCCTGGACAGAGTCACAGATACGCAGTATTTT